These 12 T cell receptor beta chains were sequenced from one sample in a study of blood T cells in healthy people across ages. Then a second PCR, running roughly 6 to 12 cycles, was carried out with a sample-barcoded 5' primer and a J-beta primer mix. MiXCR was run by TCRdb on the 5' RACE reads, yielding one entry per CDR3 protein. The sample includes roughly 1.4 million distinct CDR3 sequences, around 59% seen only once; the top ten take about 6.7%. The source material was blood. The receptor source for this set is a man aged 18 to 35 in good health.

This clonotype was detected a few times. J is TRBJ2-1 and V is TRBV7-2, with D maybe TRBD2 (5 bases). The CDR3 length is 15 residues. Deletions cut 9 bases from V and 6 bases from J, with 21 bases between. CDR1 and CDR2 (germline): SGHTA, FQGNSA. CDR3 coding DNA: TGTGCCAGTGCTGGGCCGAGTCTAGCAGTCAATGAGCAGTTCTTC. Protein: CASAGPSLAVNEQFF.

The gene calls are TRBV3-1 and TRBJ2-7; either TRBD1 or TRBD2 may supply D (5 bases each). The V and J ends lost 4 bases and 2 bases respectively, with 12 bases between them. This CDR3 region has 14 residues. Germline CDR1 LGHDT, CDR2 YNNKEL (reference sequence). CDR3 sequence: CASSRRDGTYEQYF. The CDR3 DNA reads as TGTGCCAGCAGCCGCCGGGACGGGACCTACGAGCAGTACTTC.

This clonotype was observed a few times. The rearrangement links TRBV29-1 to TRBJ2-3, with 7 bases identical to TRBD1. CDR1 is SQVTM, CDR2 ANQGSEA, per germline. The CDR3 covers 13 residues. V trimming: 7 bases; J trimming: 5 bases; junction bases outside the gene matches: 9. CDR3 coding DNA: TGCAGCGCACAGACAGGGAGTGGAGATACGCAGTATTTT. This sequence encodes CSAQTGSGDTQYF.

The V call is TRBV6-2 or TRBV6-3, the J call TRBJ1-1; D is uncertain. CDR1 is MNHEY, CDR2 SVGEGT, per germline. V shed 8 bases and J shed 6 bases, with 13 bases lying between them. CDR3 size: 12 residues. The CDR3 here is CASSPLPPEAFF. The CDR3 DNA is TGTGCCAGCTCACCGTTGCCCCCTGAAGCTTTCTTT.

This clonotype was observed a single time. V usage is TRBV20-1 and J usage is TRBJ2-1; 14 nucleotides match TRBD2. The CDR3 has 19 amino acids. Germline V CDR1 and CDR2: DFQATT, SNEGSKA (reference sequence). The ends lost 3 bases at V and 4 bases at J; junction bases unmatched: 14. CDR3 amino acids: CSARLTSGTSGRTYNEQFF. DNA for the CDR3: TGCAGTGCTAGGCTCACCTCCGGGACTAGCGGGAGAACGTACAATGAGCAGTTCTTC.

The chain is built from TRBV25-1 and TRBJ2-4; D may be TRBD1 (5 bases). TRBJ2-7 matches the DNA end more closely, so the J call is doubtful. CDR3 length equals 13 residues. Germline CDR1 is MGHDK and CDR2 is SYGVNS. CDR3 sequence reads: CASSDGANYEQYF. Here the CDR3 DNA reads TGTGCCAGCAGTGATGGGGCAAACTACGAGCAGTACTTC.

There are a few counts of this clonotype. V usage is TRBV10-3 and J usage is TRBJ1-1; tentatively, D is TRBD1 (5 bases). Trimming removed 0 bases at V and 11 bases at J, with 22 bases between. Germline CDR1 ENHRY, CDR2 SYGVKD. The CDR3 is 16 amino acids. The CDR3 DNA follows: TGTGCCATCAGTGAGTCGGAAGGGGCCCACCGAGGAAGGGCTTTCTTT. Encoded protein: CAISESEGAHRGRAFF.

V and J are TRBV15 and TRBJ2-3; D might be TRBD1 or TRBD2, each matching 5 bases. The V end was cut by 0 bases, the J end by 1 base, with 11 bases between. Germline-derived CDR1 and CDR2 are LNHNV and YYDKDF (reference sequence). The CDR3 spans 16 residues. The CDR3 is CATSRDGTVGTDTQYF. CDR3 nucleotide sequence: TGTGCCACCAGCAGAGATGGGACGGTGGGCACAGATACGCAGTATTTT. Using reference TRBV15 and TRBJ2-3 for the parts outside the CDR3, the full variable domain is DAMVIQNPRYQVTQFGKPVTLSCSQTLNHNVMYWYQQKSSQAPKLLFHYYDKDFNNEADTPDNFQSRRPNTSFCFLDIRSPGLGDTAMYLCATSRDGTVGTDTQYFGPGTRLTVL.

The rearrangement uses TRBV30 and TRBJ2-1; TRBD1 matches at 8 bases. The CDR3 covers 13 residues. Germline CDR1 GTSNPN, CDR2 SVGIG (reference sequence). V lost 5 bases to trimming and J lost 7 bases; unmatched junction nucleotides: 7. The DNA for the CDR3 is TGTGCCTGGTCACAGGGGGTGGGGAATGAGCAGTTCTTC. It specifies CAWSQGVGNEQFF.

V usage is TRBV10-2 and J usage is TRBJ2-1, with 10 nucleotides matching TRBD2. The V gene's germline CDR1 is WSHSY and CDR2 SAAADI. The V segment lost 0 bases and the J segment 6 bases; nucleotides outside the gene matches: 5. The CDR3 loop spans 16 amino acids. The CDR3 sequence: CASSESSGRALNEQFF. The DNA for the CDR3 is TGCGCCAGCAGTGAGTCGAGCGGGAGGGCCCTCAATGAGCAGTTCTTC.

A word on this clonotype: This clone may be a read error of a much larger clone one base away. The CDR3 DNA is TGTGCCAGCAGCTTTGATAGGAGCTCCAACAATGAGCAGTTCTTC. This gives the protein CASSFDRSSNNEQFF. V usage is TRBV7-7 and J usage is TRBJ2-1; no clear D gene. The CDR3 is made up of 15 amino acids. The germline V gene encodes CDR1 SSHAT and CDR2 FNYEAQ (reference sequence).

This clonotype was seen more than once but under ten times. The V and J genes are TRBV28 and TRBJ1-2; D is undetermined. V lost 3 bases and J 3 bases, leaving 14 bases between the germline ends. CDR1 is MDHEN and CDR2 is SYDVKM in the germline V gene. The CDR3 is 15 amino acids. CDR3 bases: TGTGCCAGCAGTTTCCCTGTGACACCGCACTATGGCTACACCTTC. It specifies CASSFPVTPHYGYTF.